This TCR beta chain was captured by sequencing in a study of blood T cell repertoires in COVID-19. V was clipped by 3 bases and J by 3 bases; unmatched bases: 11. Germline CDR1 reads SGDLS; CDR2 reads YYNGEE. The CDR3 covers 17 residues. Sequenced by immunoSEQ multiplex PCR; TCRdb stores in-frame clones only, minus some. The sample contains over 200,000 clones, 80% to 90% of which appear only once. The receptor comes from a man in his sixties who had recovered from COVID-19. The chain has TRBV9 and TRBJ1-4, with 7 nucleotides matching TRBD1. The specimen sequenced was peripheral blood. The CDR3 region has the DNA TGTGCCAGCAGCGCCGAGGGGGCCCCTATACCTAATGAAAAACTGTTTTTT. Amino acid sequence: CASSAEGAPIPNEKLFF.